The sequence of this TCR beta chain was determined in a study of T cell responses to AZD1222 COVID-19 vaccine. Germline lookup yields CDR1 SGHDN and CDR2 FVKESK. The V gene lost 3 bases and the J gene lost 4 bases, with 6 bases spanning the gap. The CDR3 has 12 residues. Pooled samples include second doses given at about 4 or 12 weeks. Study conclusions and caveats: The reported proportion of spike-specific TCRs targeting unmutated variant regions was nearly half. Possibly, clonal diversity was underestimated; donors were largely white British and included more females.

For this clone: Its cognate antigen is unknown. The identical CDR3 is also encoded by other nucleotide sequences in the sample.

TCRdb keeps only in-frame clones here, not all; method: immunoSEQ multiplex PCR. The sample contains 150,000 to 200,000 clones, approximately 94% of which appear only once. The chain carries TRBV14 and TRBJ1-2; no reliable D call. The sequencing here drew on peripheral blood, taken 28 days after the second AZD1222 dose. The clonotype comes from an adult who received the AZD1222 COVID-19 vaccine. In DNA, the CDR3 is TGTGCCAGCAGCCAGGGCGGCTATGGCTACACCTTC. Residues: CASSQGGYGYTF. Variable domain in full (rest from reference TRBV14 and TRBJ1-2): EAGVTQFPSHSVIEKGQTVTLRCDPISGHDNLYWYRRVMGKEIKFLLHFVKESKQDESGMPNNRFLAERTGGTYSTLKVQPAELEDSGVYFCASSQGGYGYTFGSGTRLTVV.